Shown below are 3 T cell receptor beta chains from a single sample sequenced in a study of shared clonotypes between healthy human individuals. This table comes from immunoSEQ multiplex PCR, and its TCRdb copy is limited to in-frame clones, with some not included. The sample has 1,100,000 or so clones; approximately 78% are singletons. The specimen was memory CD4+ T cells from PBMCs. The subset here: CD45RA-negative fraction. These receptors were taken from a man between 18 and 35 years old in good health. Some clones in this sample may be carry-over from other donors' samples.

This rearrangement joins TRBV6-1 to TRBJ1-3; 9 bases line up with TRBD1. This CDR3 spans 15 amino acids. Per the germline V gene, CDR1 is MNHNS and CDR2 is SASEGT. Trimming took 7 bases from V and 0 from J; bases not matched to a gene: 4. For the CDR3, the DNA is TGTGCCAGCACCCCGACAGGGGGCTCTGGAAACACCATATATTTT. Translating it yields CASTPTGGSGNTIYF.

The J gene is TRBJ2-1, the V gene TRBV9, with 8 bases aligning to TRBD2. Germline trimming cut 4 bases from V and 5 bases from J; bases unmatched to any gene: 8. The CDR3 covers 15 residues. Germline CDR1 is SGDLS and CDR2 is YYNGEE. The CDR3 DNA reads TGTGCCAGCAGCACTGCCGGGACTAGAGACAATGAGCAGTTCTTC. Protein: CASSTAGTRDNEQFF.

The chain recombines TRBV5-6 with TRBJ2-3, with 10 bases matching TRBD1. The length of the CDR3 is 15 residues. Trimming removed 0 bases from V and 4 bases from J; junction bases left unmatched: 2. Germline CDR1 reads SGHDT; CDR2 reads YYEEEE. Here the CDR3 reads CASSLGTGGPDTQYF. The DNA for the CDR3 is TGTGCCAGCAGCTTGGGGACAGGGGGTCCAGATACGCAGTATTTT.